What follows are 23 T cell receptor beta chains derived from one specimen sequenced in a study of PD-1 blockade in classical Hodgkin lymphoma. As for time point: cycle 4 day 1 (C4D1), after more than 5 weeks of nivolumab. Each patient experienced a relapse that followed autologous stem cell transplantation, and brentuximab vedotin exposure varied. Purification of CD4+ T cells from thawed PBMCs was performed via magnetic negative selection. Sequencing was performed with immunoSEQ multiplex PCR; in TCRdb, only in-frame clones are kept and a portion is missing. This repertoire shows under 25,000 clones, approximately 65% found once; its top ten account for 1.2%. The material sequenced was CD4+ T cells from blood, taken before the fourth cycle of nivolumab. Receptor source: a human donor with classical Hodgkin lymphoma.

Comments on this clone: Other DNA sequences of this sample code for an identical CDR3. This chain joins TRBV6-1 and TRBJ1-2, with D tentatively TRBD1 (6 bases). Trimming removed 6 bases from V and 5 bases from J, with 16 bases in between. The germline gives CDR1 MNHNS, CDR2 SASEGT. The CDR3 is 14 residues long. The chain's CDR3 is CASSESRGAYGYTF. DNA of the CDR3: TGTGCCAGCAGCGAAAGTCGGGGGGCTTATGGCTACACCTTC.

The chain recombines TRBV19 with TRBJ2-2; 8 bases align to TRBD2. Germline V gene lookup returns CDR1 LNHDA and CDR2 SQIVND (reference sequence). The CDR3 length is 19 residues. Germline trimming cut 4 bases from V and 6 bases from J; bases unmatched to any gene: 19. The DNA of the CDR3 is TGTGCCAGTAGTACCCCCCGACTCGCGGGGGGCCGGGGGGCCGGGGAGCTGTTTTTT. It is translated as CASSTPRLAGGRGAGELFF.

V gene TRBV5-5 combines with J gene TRBJ2-7; D might be TRBD1 or TRBD2, each matching 6 bases. Germline loops: CDR1 SGHKS, CDR2 YYEKEE (reference sequence). The CDR3 loop spans 16 amino acids. Trimming left V 4 bases short and J 4 bases short, with 21 bases between. The DNA of the CDR3 is TGTGCCAGCAGCCAAGGGGGTATCGGAGGGAGGTACGAGCAGTACTTC. Amino acids: CASSQGGIGGRYEQYF.

V is TRBV5-1 and J is TRBJ2-5; D unclear. The CDR3 loop spans 13 amino acids. Germline lookup yields CDR1 SGHRS and CDR2 YFSETQ. Trimming stripped 0 bases from V and 5 bases from J, with 8 bases between. This CDR3 reads CASSLGSEETQYF. The CDR3, as DNA: TGCGCCAGCAGCTTGGGATCGGAGGAGACCCAGTACTTC.

This rearrangement joins TRBV7-6 to TRBJ2-1; D is possibly TRBD2 (6 bases). CDR3 size: 15 residues. Trimming took 0 bases from V and 7 from J, leaving 13 bases between them. Germline V lookup: CDR1 SGHVS, CDR2 FNYEAQ. CDR3 DNA: TGTGCCAGCAGCTTAGCGGGGGGAACGCCGAATGAGCAGTTCTTC. Protein: CASSLAGGTPNEQFF.

The chain combines TRBV5-4 with TRBJ1-1; a weak D match, TRBD1 (6 bases). V lost 2 bases to trimming and J lost 6 bases, with 17 bases between them. CDR3 length: 15 amino acids. Germline V gene data show CDR1 as SGHNT and CDR2 as YYREEE (reference sequence). The CDR3 here is CASSFRDTGLAEAFF. As DNA, the CDR3 is TGTGCCAGCAGCTTCAGGGACACCGGGCTCGCTGAAGCTTTCTTT. The variable domain in full, with the rest retrieved from reference TRBV5-4 and TRBJ1-1, is ETGVTQSPTHLIKTRGQQVTLRCSSQSGHNTVSWYQQALGQGPQFIFQYYREEENGRGNFPPRFSGLQFPNYSSELNVNALELDDSALYLCASSFRDTGLAEAFFGQGTRLTVV.

This rearrangement joins TRBV7-2 to TRBJ1-3; no clear D gene. Per germline, CDR1 SGHTA and CDR2 FQGNSA. CDR3 length: 18 amino acids. V lost 5 bases, J lost 0 bases, and 20 bases lay in between. The CDR3 nucleotides read TGTGCCAGCAGCACTCGCCGGGATCAACCTCGCTCTGGAAACACCATATATTTT. Translated: CASSTRRDQPRSGNTIYF.

This chain uses TRBV5-4 with TRBJ1-1; D not resolved. Looked up from germline, CDR1 is SGHNT and CDR2 is YYREEE (reference sequence). The V end lost 0 bases, the J end lost 0 bases, and 3 bases lay between the germline ends. The CDR3 covers 13 residues. In nucleotides, the CDR3 is TGTGCCAGCAGCTTGGGGGTGAACACTGAAGCTTTCTTT. Protein: CASSLGVNTEAFF.

The gene calls are TRBV4-2 and TRBJ2-6; D is perhaps TRBD2 (6 bases). Germline V lookup: CDR1 LGHNA, CDR2 YNFKEQ. The CDR3 runs 17 residues. Trimming took 1 base from V and 0 from J, leaving 10 bases between them. This CDR3 is CASSQVGGNSGANVLTF. For the CDR3, the DNA is TGTGCCAGCAGCCAAGTTGGGGGGAACTCTGGGGCCAACGTCCTGACTTTC.

This chain links TRBV9 with TRBJ2-3; 11 bases agree with TRBD2. The CDR3 contains 18 residues. Germline CDR1 and CDR2: SGDLS and YYNGEE. V lost 3 bases and J lost 0; bases outside the gene matches: 9. DNA of the CDR3: TGTGCCAGCAGCGAGAGACTAGCGGGGTCAACTAGCACAGATACGCAGTATTTT. It encodes CASSERLAGSTSTDTQYF.

This chain connects TRBV5-1 to TRBJ2-3; no firm D call. The V and J ends lost 4 bases and 1 base respectively, with 10 bases between them. The CDR3 extends over 14 amino acids. Germline V gene data show CDR1 as SGHRS and CDR2 as YFSETQ. This chain's CDR3 is CASSLPPGTDTQYF. CDR3 DNA: TGCGCCAGCAGCCTCCCGCCAGGCACAGATACGCAGTATTTT.

The chain couples TRBV29-1 to TRBJ2-5, with 11 bases aligning to TRBD2. Germline lookup yields CDR1 SQVTM and CDR2 ANQGSEA. V lost 3 bases to trimming and J lost 5 bases; unmatched junction nucleotides: 8. The CDR3 loop spans 15 amino acids. CDR3 sequence: CSVDTSGGFLETQYF. CDR3 DNA: TGCAGCGTTGACACTAGCGGGGGTTTCTTGGAGACCCAGTACTTC. Complete variable domain (other parts from reference TRBV29-1 and TRBJ2-5): SAVISQKPSRDICQRGTSLTIQCQVDSQVTMMFWYRQQPGQSLTLIATANQGSEATYESGFVIDKFPISRPNLTFSTLTVSNMSPEDSSIYLCSVDTSGGFLETQYFGPGTRLLVL.

The chain recombines TRBV5-5 with TRBJ2-7; D uncertain. This CDR3 has 14 residues. CDR1 is SGHKS, CDR2 YYEKEE, per germline (reference sequence). Trimming took 2 bases from V and 0 from J, leaving 9 bases between them. CDR3 sequence reads: CASSLRDISYEQYF. The CDR3 DNA reads as TGTGCCAGCAGCTTACGCGATATCTCCTACGAGCAGTACTTC.

V and J are TRBV28 and TRBJ1-6; D is unclear. Trimming shortened V by 5 bases and J by 0 bases, and 5 bases separated the two germline ends. Germline values: CDR1 MDHEN, CDR2 SYDVKM. The CDR3 covers 14 residues. The CDR3 region has the DNA TGTGCCAGCAGTGGCAGCTCCTATAATTCACCCCTCCACTTT. This encodes CASSGSSYNSPLHF. The variable domain in full, with the rest retrieved from reference TRBV28 and TRBJ1-6, is DVKVTQSSRYLVKRTGEKVFLECVQDMDHENMFWYRQDPGLGLRLIYFSYDVKMKEKGDIPEGYSVSREKKERFSLILESASTNQTSMYLCASSGSSYNSPLHFGNGTRLTVT.

This clone occurred a few times. V usage is TRBV19 and J usage is TRBJ2-7, with 8 bases fitting TRBD1. The germline V gene encodes CDR1 LNHDA and CDR2 SQIVND (reference sequence). V lost 7 bases and J lost 1; bases outside the gene matches: 9. The CDR3 contains 15 residues. The CDR3 here is CASTHSGQASYEQYF. For the CDR3, the DNA is TGTGCCAGTACTCATTCGGGACAGGCTTCCTACGAGCAGTACTTC.

The J gene is TRBJ2-7, the V gene TRBV5-6; tentatively, D is TRBD1 (6 bases). Trimming stripped 4 bases from V and 5 bases from J, with 19 bases between. The CDR3 runs 15 residues. Germline CDR1 SGHDT, CDR2 YYEEEE. The CDR3 coding sequence is TGTGCCAGCAGCCCGAGACGAGCTAGGGGGAACGAGCAGTACTTC. As protein: CASSPRRARGNEQYF.

The CDR3 region has the DNA TGTGCCAGCAGACCTCCGACAGGGAACCTACCCTCACCCCTCCACTTT. It yields the protein CASRPPTGNLPSPLHF. The V call is TRBV2, the J call TRBJ1-6, with TRBD1 identical over 7 bases. The V and J ends lost 6 bases and 10 bases, in that order; junction bases with no gene match: 15. The CDR3 length is 16 residues. Germline V gene lookup returns CDR1 SNHLY and CDR2 FYNNEI.

This chain joins TRBV18 and TRBJ2-5, with D hard to call. CDR3 length equals 13 residues. Germline V gene data show CDR1 as KGHSH and CDR2 as LQKENI. Trimming cost V 3 bases and J 4 bases, with 9 bases left between them. The CDR3: CASSPGNLETQYF. The DNA for the CDR3 is TGTGCCAGCTCACCTGGGAATCTAGAGACCCAGTACTTC.

The V and J genes are TRBV29-1 and TRBJ2-7; D is unclear. The CDR3 has 14 residues. Germline lookup yields CDR1 SQVTM and CDR2 ANQGSEA. V was shortened by 0 bases and J by 2 bases, with 11 bases between the two germline ends. The CDR3 nucleotides read TGCAGCGTTGAAGAAGGGAAAGGAACCTACGAGCAGTACTTC. Residues: CSVEEGKGTYEQYF.

The genes are TRBV25-1 and TRBJ2-2, with D unresolved. The V gene's germline CDR1 is MGHDK and CDR2 SYGVNS. The CDR3 has 14 amino acids. V lost 5 bases and J 3 bases, leaving 10 bases between the germline ends. Here the CDR3 DNA reads TGTGCCAGCAGTCTGGATGGTTACACCGGGGAGCTGTTTTTT. It specifies CASSLDGYTGELFF.

The chain is built from TRBV6-6 and TRBJ1-6, with a tentative D call TRBD1 (6 bases). Germline assignment: CDR1 MNHNY and CDR2 SVGAGI (reference sequence). The V gene lost 6 bases and the J gene lost 7 bases, with 13 bases spanning the gap. This CDR3 contains 14 residues. The CDR3, as DNA: TGTGCCAGCAGCGCTCAGGGGTTCAATTCACCCCTCCACTTT. Its translation is CASSAQGFNSPLHF.

Details on this clone: One end of the junction is discordant with germline, which a read error may explain. The chain recombines TRBV7-7 with TRBJ2-1; 9 bases line up with TRBD1. CDR1 is SSHAT, CDR2 FNYEAQ, per germline (reference sequence). The CDR3 is 13 residues long. CDR3: CASSLLRDRVQFF. The CDR3, as DNA: TGTGCTAGCAGCTTACTTCGGGACAGGGTGCAGTTCTTC.

The V call is TRBV7-9, the J call TRBJ2-5, with 9 bases that match TRBD1. V lost 5 bases, J lost 6 bases, and 19 bases stayed unmatched. CDR3 length: 18 amino acids. In germline, CDR1 is SEHNR, CDR2 FQNEAQ (reference sequence). CDR3 DNA sequence: TGTGCCAGCAGCATTACGTATCCCGGGACAGGGCTTTCCAAGACCCAGTACTTC. Residues: CASSITYPGTGLSKTQYF.